A selection of T cell receptor beta chains follows, all from one sample in a study of T-cell memory formation after mild COVID-19. MiXCR, applied by TCRdb to the 5' RACE reads, yields one record per CDR3 protein. The sample carries under 300,000 distinct CDR3 sequences, roughly 17% recorded once. Material: PBMCs or a T cell subset sorted from them (not recorded which). These receptors originate from a young man who had mild COVID-19 (a few samples of this study predate the infection). Cell type and time point are not known. The CDR3 runs from the conserved cysteine through the conserved F or W. A D gene is named only where the DNA matches it firmly. Some rows mark clone size as missing; the rest say once, few, many or name a class of expanded clone.

v_gene	abundance	d_gene	j_gene	CDR3nt	CDR3aa
TRBV3-1	.	TRBD2	TRBJ2-7	TGTGCCAGCAGGGCCGGGGGGGCGGCCGAGCAGTACTTC	CASRAGGAAEQYF
TRBV24-1	.	.	TRBJ2-5	TGTGCCACCAGTGATTTGCGGCAGGGCGATGCACAAGAGACCCAGTACTTC	CATSDLRQGDAQETQYF
TRBV20-1	.	.	TRBJ2-7	TGCAGTGCTAGAGATGTTCTCAGGACCCCCGACGAGCAGTACTTC	CSARDVLRTPDEQYF
TRBV29-1	.	.	TRBJ2-7	TGCAGCGTTGTTGGGGGGGCGGAAGACGAGCAGTACTTC	CSVVGGAEDEQYF
TRBV5-1	many	.	TRBJ1-3	TGCGCCAGCAGCTTGGAGGCAGCTGGAAACACCATATATTTT	CASSLEAAGNTIYF
TRBV12-3/TRBV12-4	.	TRBD2	TRBJ2-5	TGTGCCAGCAGTTCCTCGTCGACTAGCCCAGGGGAGACCCAGTACTTC	CASSSSSTSPGETQYF
TRBV6-5	few	TRBD2	TRBJ2-1	TGTGCCAGCAGACATGCGCGGGGGGCCGGTTATGAGCAGTTCTTC	CASRHARGAGYEQFF
TRBV5-8	.	.	TRBJ1-5	TGTGCCAGCAGCTTGGAGCAGGGAGTAGCGAGCAATCAGCCCCAGCATTTT	CASSLEQGVASNQPQHF
TRBV13	few	.	TRBJ2-5	TGTGCCAGCAGCTCAGTACGGGGGAAGACCCAGTACTTC	CASSSVRGKTQYF
TRBV7-9	few	TRBD1	TRBJ2-1	TGTGCCAGCAGCCGACCGGACAGGGAGGTCGATGAGCAGTTCTTC	CASSRPDREVDEQFF
TRBV5-1	few	TRBD2	TRBJ2-7	TGCGCCAGCAGCCCCGGGCAGGGAGGGTACGAGCAGTACTTC	CASSPGQGGYEQYF
TRBV12-3/TRBV12-4	few	TRBD1	TRBJ2-2	TGTGCCAGCAGACAAACCGGGACAGGCGGCACCGGGGAGCTGTTTTTT	CASRQTGTGGTGELFF
TRBV27	.	.	TRBJ2-5	TGTGCCAGCAGCGGAGGGAAGTGGGTTCAAGAGACCCAGTACTTC	CASSGGKWVQETQYF
TRBV2	many	.	TRBJ2-5	TGTGCCAGCAGTGACGGGGCGGCGGGGACCCAGTACTTC	CASSDGAAGTQYF
TRBV4-1	.	.	TRBJ2-5	TGCGCCAGCAGCCAAGGCTGGGGGACCAACGGGCTAGAGACCCAGTACTTC	CASSQGWGTNGLETQYF
TRBV5-4	.	.	TRBJ1-2	TGTGCCAGCAGCCCGGAAGGCAGCGCCTATGGCTACACCTTC	CASSPEGSAYGYTF
TRBV21-1	.	.	TRBJ2-7	TGTGCCAGCAGCAAGGGGACAGGGCCTCAATTATACGAGCAGTACTTC	CASSKGTGPQLYEQYF
TRBV19	.	.	TRBJ2-7	TGTGCCAGTAGTATAATGTCAGACTCCTACGAGCAGTACTTC	CASSIMSDSYEQYF
TRBV5-1	few	.	TRBJ2-5	TGCGCCAGCAGCTTGGTACAGGCCCGGTACCAAGAGACCCAGTACTTC	CASSLVQARYQETQYF
TRBV4-1	few	TRBD1	TRBJ1-1	TGCGCCAGCAGCCAAGTCCCAGGGGGCAACACTGAAGCTTTCTTT	CASSQVPGGNTEAFF
TRBV20-1	.	TRBD2	TRBJ2-5	TGCAGTGCTAGAGATCGGCAGCGGGGCCGGGAGACCCAGTACTTC	CSARDRQRGRETQYF
TRBV4-1	few	.	TRBJ2-1	TGCGCCAGCAGCCCTCCTTCGGGTGGGGGGATGGGTGAGCAGTTCTTC	CASSPPSGGGMGEQFF